The source of this TCR beta chain is a study of PD-1 blockade in classical Hodgkin lymphoma (dated by TCRdb to about 2020). About the investigation overall: Nivolumab dosing was 3 mg/kg intravenously every 2 weeks, continuing until either disease progression or unacceptable toxicity. To define a peripheral blood immune signature of response to PD-1 blockade in classical Hodgkin lymphoma, the study combined TCR beta sequencing with CyTOF.

The time point label of this sample denotes: cycle 2 day 1 (C2D1) of nivolumab. Every trial patient had relapsed after autologous stem cell transplantation, and cohorts A, B and C differed in prior brentuximab vedotin exposure. The trial cohort comprised more than 55 patients with relapsed/refractory classical Hodgkin lymphoma whose best overall responses were complete response, partial response or progressive disease. Single-agent nivolumab was administered to trial patients in the multi-cohort phase II CheckMate 205 trial. Best overall response was determined by an independent review committee according to the 2007 International Working Group response criteria. Trial PBMCs were collected immediately before nivolumab initiation (C1D1) and during therapy at cycle 2 day 1 and cycle 4 day 1. Peripheral blood was collected in 8 mL Vacutainer Cell Preparation Tubes, from which PBMCs were isolated by centrifugation and then cryopreserved.

Here is what the overall study found, with its caveats: Baseline TCR diversity was reported to be lower in newly diagnosed patients than in healthy donors and to be lower still in relapsed/refractory patients. Patients starting nivolumab less than 1 year after ASCT had lower diversity and were excluded from later analyses to avoid confounding by immune reconstitution. The study was limited to a single clinical trial cohort, and causes of repertoire differences, possibly disease activity or prior therapy, remained undefined. A significant rise by C4D1 was seen in CD4+ but not CD8+ TCR diversity (p=0.0027 vs p=0.16), with the rise being most apparent in complete responders (p=0.02). Trial patients with a complete response had baseline diversity similar to that of newly diagnosed patients, while partial responders and progressors had significantly lower diversity.

From its cysteine to its phenylalanine, the CDR3 spans 17 amino acids. Left in the record is the CDR3 DNA by itself, 51 bases read in frame from the first base. For this chain, trimming is 3 bases at the V end and 1 base at the J end, and the number of junction bases without a gene match is 9. From a lookup of the germline V gene, CDR1 and CDR2 are MNHNS and SASEGT. Genomic DNA was extracted with the Qiagen DNeasy kit from unsorted PBMCs and from negatively selected CD4+ and CD8+ fractions. TCR beta CDR3 regions were amplified by immunoSEQ multiplex PCR using primers annealing to V and J segments. A synthetic immune receptor repertoire was used to minimize amplification bias, and any residual bias was removed computationally once sequencing was done. In the authors' own workflow: Custom Python scripts were used to quantify repertoire diversity as the Shannon entropy index. Unsorted, CD4+ and CD8+ repertoires were examined separately, except in combined analyses, for which CD4+ and CD8+ sequences were merged in silico. A clone counted as expanded when the clone's frequency after treatment rose at least 2-fold relative to C1D1, and clones undetected at baseline were given a pseudocount of 0.5. Clones with 0 or 1 copy at C1D1 were defined as singleton clones, while clones with 2 or more copies were defined as non-singleton clones. Clones expanded in unsorted samples were assigned a CD4+, CD8+ or unknown annotation through matching of protein sequences in sorted samples from the same patient. Wilcoxon tests on paired samples were used to test diversity changes from C1D1 to C4D1. Here the immuneACCESS table is served through TCRdb, limited to in-frame sequences with V and J called. Missing clones are a known gap in these copies; in checked studies unresolved V genes cover under half, and the rest lacks a known reason. The V and J calls and the clone size are those of that table, but D and trimming were determined from the DNA. Across this sample there are some 43,000 clones, with around 83% seen only once. The ten largest clones take up approximately 6% of the sample.

Comments on this clone: What antigen it recognizes has not been identified. Base quality data are lacking; no much larger clone is found one base away.

This chain is built from TRBV6-1 and TRBJ1-1, with 9 middle bases fitting TRBD1. This sequence was found in a human donor with classical Hodgkin lymphoma. This material consisted of peripheral blood mononuclear cells (PBMCs), taken before the second cycle of nivolumab. The CDR3 here reads CASSEWGQGVTNTEAFF. The bases read TGTGCCAGCAGTGAGTGGGGACAGGGTGTTACGAACACTGAAGCTTTCTTT.